Given below is one T cell receptor (beta chain) in context. Trimming stripped 5 bases from V and 5 bases from J, with 12 bases between. The CDR3 totals 14 residues. The germline V gene encodes CDR1 MRHNA and CDR2 SNTAGT. Authors' analysis steps: From reference gene primer amplification, estimates of nucleated cell counts were derived. Clones were sequenced by immunoSEQ multiplex PCR, and TCRdb holds only the in-frame ones, with some missing. That table supplies the V and J calls and clone size; D and trimming were determined from the DNA. The data contain about 120,000 clones, 65% to 85% of them singletons. The sample comes from a study of blood T cell repertoires in COVID-19.

The sequence derives from an elderly man with active or convalescent COVID-19. Material for sequencing was peripheral blood. The gene calls are TRBV6-4 and TRBJ2-2; TRBD2 is a possible D gene (5 bases). CDR3 bases: TGTGCCAGCAGTCGGGGAAAGGAGACCGGGGAGCTGTTTTTT. This gives the protein CASSRGKETGELFF.